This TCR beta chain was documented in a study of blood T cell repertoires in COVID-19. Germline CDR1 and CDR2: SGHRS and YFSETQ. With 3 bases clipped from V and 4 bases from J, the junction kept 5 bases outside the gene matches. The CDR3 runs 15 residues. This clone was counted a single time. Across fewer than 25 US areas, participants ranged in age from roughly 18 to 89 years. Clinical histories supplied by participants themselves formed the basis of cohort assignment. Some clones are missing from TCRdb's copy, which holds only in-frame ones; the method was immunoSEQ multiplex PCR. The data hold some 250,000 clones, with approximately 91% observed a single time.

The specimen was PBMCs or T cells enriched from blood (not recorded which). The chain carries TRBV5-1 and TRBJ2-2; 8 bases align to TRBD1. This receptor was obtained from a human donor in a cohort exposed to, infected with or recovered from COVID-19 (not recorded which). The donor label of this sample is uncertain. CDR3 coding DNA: TGCGCCAGCAGCTCCGGGGACAGGCTCACCGGGGAGCTGTTTTTT. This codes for CASSSGDRLTGELFF. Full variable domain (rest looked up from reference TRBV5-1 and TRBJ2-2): KAGVTQTPRYLIKTRGQQVTLSCSPISGHRSVSWYQQTPGQGLQFLFEYFSETQRNKGNFPGRFSGRQFSNSRSEMNVSTLELGDSALYLCASSSGDRLTGELFFGEGSRLTVL.